This is a list of T cell receptor beta chains from one sample in a study of blood T cell repertoires in COVID-19. The assay was immunoSEQ multiplex PCR, and TCRdb's table has in-frame clones only and misses some. The repertoire has roughly 290,000 clones, around 82% of them found once; the top ten carry roughly 0.94%. The sequenced sample consisted of peripheral blood. The source is a human donor with COVID-19, enrolled during active disease. The donor label of this sample is uncertain. CDR3s include the opening cysteine and the closing phenylalanine or tryptophan. The D gene is left open where the match is weak. Expanded clones are given a class, and other clones once, few, many or no size at all.

CDR3 DNA: TGTGCCATCAGAGAGAACCGGGACAGTAATGAAAAACTGTTTTTT; CDR3 protein: CAIRENRDSNEKLFF; clone size: -; D gene: TRBD1; J gene: TRBJ1-4; V gene: TRBV10-3
CDR3 DNA: TGTGCCAGCAGCTTTCAGGGACTCTACGAGCAGTACTTC; CDR3 protein: CASSFQGLYEQYF; clone size: -; D gene: -; J gene: TRBJ2-7; V gene: TRBV7-2
CDR3 DNA: TGTGCCAGCACTCCCTTCGGGGGTGGGGACACCATATATTTT; CDR3 protein: CASTPFGGGDTIYF; clone size: -; D gene: -; J gene: TRBJ1-3; V gene: TRBV25-1
CDR3 DNA: TGTGCCAGCAGCGTGGGGCCCGGGACAGGGGTCGCTGAAGCTTTCTTT; CDR3 protein: CASSVGPGTGVAEAFF; clone size: -; D gene: TRBD1; J gene: TRBJ1-1; V gene: TRBV9
CDR3 DNA: TGTGCCAGCAGCGTAGGCACAGGGGAGGTTGGGGGCTACACCTTC; CDR3 protein: CASSVGTGEVGGYTF; clone size: -; D gene: TRBD1; J gene: TRBJ1-2; V gene: TRBV9
CDR3 DNA: TGTGCCAGCAGTTTTGGGGCCTCGCGGGGGGAGAGGTACGAGCAGTACTTC; CDR3 protein: CASSFGASRGERYEQYF; clone size: -; D gene: TRBD2; J gene: TRBJ2-7; V gene: TRBV28
CDR3 DNA: TGTGCCAGCAGTTTTTCGGGTGAAAAACTGTTTTTT; CDR3 protein: CASSFSGEKLFF; clone size: -; D gene: -; J gene: TRBJ1-4; V gene: TRBV27
CDR3 DNA: TGTGCCAGTGAAGAAAGCGGGAGGGCCTACAATGAGCAGTTCTTC; CDR3 protein: CASEESGRAYNEQFF; clone size: -; D gene: TRBD2; J gene: TRBJ2-1; V gene: TRBV7-8
CDR3 DNA: TGTGCCAGCAGTTTAATCGGGGGTGGGCAGATCTATGGCTACACCTTC; CDR3 protein: CASSLIGGGQIYGYTF; clone size: -; D gene: -; J gene: TRBJ1-2; V gene: TRBV27
CDR3 DNA: TGTGCCAGCAGCGTAGTGGACATCGAGGACACTGAAGCTTTCTTT; CDR3 protein: CASSVVDIEDTEAFF; clone size: -; D gene: -; J gene: TRBJ1-1; V gene: TRBV9
CDR3 DNA: TGTGCCAGCAGTGACTCGGCCCCTAGCGGGAGGGCCAATGAGCAGTTCTTC; CDR3 protein: CASSDSAPSGRANEQFF; clone size: -; D gene: TRBD2; J gene: TRBJ2-1; V gene: TRBV6-4
CDR3 DNA: TGCGCCAGCAGTCAGCGGGCAGATCAGAAACCCATGGGTTCACCCCTCCACTTT; CDR3 protein: CASSQRADQKPMGSPLHF; clone size: -; D gene: -; J gene: TRBJ1-6; V gene: TRBV23-1
CDR3 DNA: TGTGCCAGTACGCCTAGGAGCCTGGAAGGCTACACCTTC; CDR3 protein: CASTPRSLEGYTF; clone size: -; D gene: -; J gene: TRBJ1-2; V gene: TRBV6-5
CDR3 DNA: TGTGCCAGCAGTCCCTGGGGGGGCAGGGCCTATGGCTACACCTTC; CDR3 protein: CASSPWGGRAYGYTF; clone size: -; D gene: -; J gene: TRBJ1-2; V gene: TRBV28
CDR3 DNA: TGTGCCAGCAGTTCCCGGGACAAGAATCAGCCCCAGCATTTT; CDR3 protein: CASSSRDKNQPQHF; clone size: -; D gene: -; J gene: TRBJ1-5; V gene: TRBV28
CDR3 DNA: TGTGCCAGCAGCAAAGTGTCCCCGGGACAGGGGGCCTACGAGCAGTACTTC; CDR3 protein: CASSKVSPGQGAYEQYF; clone size: -; D gene: -; J gene: TRBJ2-7; V gene: TRBV21-1
CDR3 DNA: TGTGCCAGCAGTGAACAGGGAACTGATGAAAAACTGTTTTTT; CDR3 protein: CASSEQGTDEKLFF; clone size: -; D gene: -; J gene: TRBJ1-4; V gene: TRBV6-1
CDR3 DNA: TGTGCCAGCAGTTACTTGGTAGGGGACACCGGGGAGCTGTTTTTT; CDR3 protein: CASSYLVGDTGELFF; clone size: few; D gene: -; J gene: TRBJ2-2; V gene: TRBV6-5
CDR3 DNA: TGCGCCAGCAGCCCGGGCAGGGGACCCTACGAGCAGTACTTC; CDR3 protein: CASSPGRGPYEQYF; clone size: -; D gene: -; J gene: TRBJ2-7; V gene: TRBV4-1
CDR3 DNA: TGTGCTAGTTCCGGGGGGCTGAACACTGAAGCTTTCTTT; CDR3 protein: CASSGGLNTEAFF; clone size: -; D gene: -; J gene: TRBJ1-1; V gene: TRBV12-5
CDR3 DNA: TGTGCCAGCAGGGGGACAGAGGTGACCTATGGCTACACCTTC; CDR3 protein: CASRGTEVTYGYTF; clone size: -; D gene: TRBD1; J gene: TRBJ1-2; V gene: TRBV6-5
CDR3 DNA: TGTGCCAGCAGCCCCCTCGGGACTAGCGGGAACGAGCAGTACTTC; CDR3 protein: CASSPLGTSGNEQYF; clone size: -; D gene: TRBD2; J gene: TRBJ2-7; V gene: TRBV4-2
CDR3 DNA: TGTGCCAGCGGGAGCATGGGCAGTAATCAGCCCCAGCATTTT; CDR3 protein: CASGSMGSNQPQHF; clone size: -; D gene: -; J gene: TRBJ1-5; V gene: TRBV6-5
CDR3 DNA: TGTGCCAGCAGTGAAAACCAGGGGTTAGGCAATCAGCCCCAGCATTTT; CDR3 protein: CASSENQGLGNQPQHF; clone size: -; D gene: -; J gene: TRBJ1-5; V gene: TRBV2
CDR3 DNA: TGCGCCAGCAGCCGCGTCGGACTAGTCGTTGGTGAGCAGTTCTTC; CDR3 protein: CASSRVGLVVGEQFF; clone size: -; D gene: TRBD2; J gene: TRBJ2-1; V gene: TRBV4-1
CDR3 DNA: TGTGCCAGCAGAACCGGGACTCAACACGAGCAGTACTTC; CDR3 protein: CASRTGTQHEQYF; clone size: -; D gene: -; J gene: TRBJ2-7; V gene: TRBV27
CDR3 DNA: TGTGCCAGCAGTTCTCGGACAGGCGGGAGCAATCAGCCCCAGCATTTT; CDR3 protein: CASSSRTGGSNQPQHF; clone size: -; D gene: TRBD1; J gene: TRBJ1-5; V gene: TRBV28
CDR3 DNA: TGTGCCAGCAGCAACGCCCTGACTGACTCCTACGAGCAGTACTTC; CDR3 protein: CASSNALTDSYEQYF; clone size: once; D gene: -; J gene: TRBJ2-7; V gene: TRBV21-1
CDR3 DNA: TGTGCCAGCAGCCCTCTCGGGGGGGTAAACTATGGCTACACCTTC; CDR3 protein: CASSPLGGVNYGYTF; clone size: -; D gene: -; J gene: TRBJ1-2; V gene: TRBV7-2
CDR3 DNA: TGTGCCATCAGTGAGGGAATAGCGGTAGATACGCAGTATTTT; CDR3 protein: CAISEGIAVDTQYF; clone size: once; D gene: -; J gene: TRBJ2-3; V gene: TRBV10-3
CDR3 DNA: TGCAGTGCTAGTATTGGGGGGGCCCAAAATCAGCCCCAGCATTTT; CDR3 protein: CSASIGGAQNQPQHF; clone size: -; D gene: -; J gene: TRBJ1-5; V gene: TRBV20-1
CDR3 DNA: TGTGCCAGCAGTCCACTTGGCACAGATACGCAGTATTTT; CDR3 protein: CASSPLGTDTQYF; clone size: -; D gene: -; J gene: TRBJ2-3; V gene: TRBV7-2
CDR3 DNA: TGTGCCAGCAGCTTACAGGGATTCCGCACAGATACGCAGTATTTT; CDR3 protein: CASSLQGFRTDTQYF; clone size: -; D gene: -; J gene: TRBJ2-3; V gene: TRBV11-3
CDR3 DNA: TGTGCCAGCAGTTGGAGCAATGGACAGTATTTCTCCTACGAGCAGTACTTC; CDR3 protein: CASSWSNGQYFSYEQYF; clone size: -; D gene: -; J gene: TRBJ2-7; V gene: TRBV27
CDR3 DNA: TGTGCCAGCAATTACGGGGATGACACCGGGGAGCTGTTTTTT; CDR3 protein: CASNYGDDTGELFF; clone size: -; D gene: -; J gene: TRBJ2-2; V gene: TRBV2
CDR3 DNA: TGTGCCAGCAGCCCTCCTCTAGCGGTCTTTAACCATGAGCAGTTCTTC; CDR3 protein: CASSPPLAVFNHEQFF; clone size: -; D gene: TRBD2; J gene: TRBJ2-1; V gene: TRBV5-6
CDR3 DNA: TGTGCCAGCAGCTTTTGGGCTCCTACGTCGAACACTGAAGCTTTCTTT; CDR3 protein: CASSFWAPTSNTEAFF; clone size: once; D gene: -; J gene: TRBJ1-1; V gene: TRBV11-1
CDR3 DNA: TGTGCCAGCAGTCTTCTGAGCGGGAGGAACGAGCAGTACTTC; CDR3 protein: CASSLLSGRNEQYF; clone size: -; D gene: TRBD2; J gene: TRBJ2-7; V gene: TRBV28
CDR3 DNA: TGCGCCAGCAGCAACGAACTAGCGGGAGGCCAAGAGACCCAGTACTTC; CDR3 protein: CASSNELAGGQETQYF; clone size: -; D gene: TRBD2; J gene: TRBJ2-5; V gene: TRBV5-1
CDR3 DNA: TGTGCCAGCAGCGGGACAGGGAGCTACGAGCAGTACTTC; CDR3 protein: CASSGTGSYEQYF; clone size: -; D gene: TRBD1; J gene: TRBJ2-7; V gene: TRBV9
CDR3 DNA: TGTGCCAGCAGTTTAACCGGGACAGACCTTGGGGATCAGCCCCAGCATTTT; CDR3 protein: CASSLTGTDLGDQPQHF; clone size: -; D gene: TRBD1; J gene: TRBJ1-5; V gene: TRBV28
CDR3 DNA: TGTGCCACCCAAGGAGGACAGGGGGCTTCCTACGAGCAGTACTTC; CDR3 protein: CATQGGQGASYEQYF; clone size: -; D gene: TRBD1; J gene: TRBJ2-7; V gene: TRBV6-5
CDR3 DNA: TGTGCCAGCAGCACCGATGAAAAACTGTTTTTT; CDR3 protein: CASSTDEKLFF; clone size: -; D gene: -; J gene: TRBJ1-4; V gene: TRBV21-1
CDR3 DNA: TGTGCCAGCAGCCCCCCGCAGGGAGGGCTCCGAAACACCATATATTTT; CDR3 protein: CASSPPQGGLRNTIYF; clone size: -; D gene: -; J gene: TRBJ1-3; V gene: TRBV4-2
CDR3 DNA: TGTGCCAGCAGCCAGACTGGTGCCGGGGAGCTGTTTTTT; CDR3 protein: CASSQTGAGELFF; clone size: -; D gene: -; J gene: TRBJ2-2; V gene: TRBV7-9
CDR3 DNA: TGTGCCAGCAGCCAAGATCCGGCACAGGGGGCTGGAAACACCATATATTTT; CDR3 protein: CASSQDPAQGAGNTIYF; clone size: -; D gene: TRBD1; J gene: TRBJ1-3; V gene: TRBV4-2
CDR3 DNA: TGTGCCAGCAGTTACGGGACAGGTTGGGGAACCTACGAGCAGTACTTC; CDR3 protein: CASSYGTGWGTYEQYF; clone size: -; D gene: TRBD1; J gene: TRBJ2-7; V gene: TRBV6-5
CDR3 DNA: TGTGCCAGCAGTCTCAGGACAGGGAACACCGGGGAGCTGTTTTTT; CDR3 protein: CASSLRTGNTGELFF; clone size: -; D gene: TRBD1; J gene: TRBJ2-2; V gene: TRBV2
CDR3 DNA: TGTGCCAGCAGCCCCATAGCGCTGACCCCGTTCACCGGGGAGCTGTTTTTT; CDR3 protein: CASSPIALTPFTGELFF; clone size: -; D gene: -; J gene: TRBJ2-2; V gene: TRBV9
CDR3 DNA: TGTGCCAGCAGTTACGGTGACACTGAAGCTTTCTTT; CDR3 protein: CASSYGDTEAFF; clone size: -; D gene: -; J gene: TRBJ1-1; V gene: TRBV28